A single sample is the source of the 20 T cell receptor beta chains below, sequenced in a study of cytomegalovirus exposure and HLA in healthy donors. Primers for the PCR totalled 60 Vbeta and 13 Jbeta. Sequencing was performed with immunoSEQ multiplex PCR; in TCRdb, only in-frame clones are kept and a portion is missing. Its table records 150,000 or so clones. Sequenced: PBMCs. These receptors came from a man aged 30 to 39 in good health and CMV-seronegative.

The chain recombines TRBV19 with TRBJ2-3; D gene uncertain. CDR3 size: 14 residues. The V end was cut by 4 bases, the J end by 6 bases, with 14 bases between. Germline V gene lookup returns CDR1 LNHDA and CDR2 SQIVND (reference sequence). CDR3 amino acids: CASSTITNSDTQYF. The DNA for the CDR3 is TGTGCCAGTAGTACAATAACTAATTCCGATACGCAGTATTTT.

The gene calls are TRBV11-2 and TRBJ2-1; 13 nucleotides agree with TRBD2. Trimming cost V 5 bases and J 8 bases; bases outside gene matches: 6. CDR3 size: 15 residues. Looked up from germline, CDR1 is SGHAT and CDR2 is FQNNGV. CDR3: CASSQGLAGYYEQFF. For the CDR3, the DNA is TGTGCCAGCAGCCAGGGACTAGCGGGATACTATGAGCAGTTCTTC. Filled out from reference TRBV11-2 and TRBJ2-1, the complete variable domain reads EAGVAQSPRYKIIEKRQSVAFWCNPISGHATLYWYQQILGQGPKLLIQFQNNGVVDDSQLPKDRFSAERLKGVDSTLKIQPAKLEDSAVYLCASSQGLAGYYEQFFGPGTRLTVL.

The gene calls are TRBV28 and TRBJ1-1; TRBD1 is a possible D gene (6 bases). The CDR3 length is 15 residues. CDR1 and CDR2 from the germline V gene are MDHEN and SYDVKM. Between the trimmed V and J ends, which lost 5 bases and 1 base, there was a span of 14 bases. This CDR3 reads CASSAIGQTNTEAFF. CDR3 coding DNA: TGTGCCAGCAGTGCAATAGGACAGACGAACACTGAAGCTTTCTTT.

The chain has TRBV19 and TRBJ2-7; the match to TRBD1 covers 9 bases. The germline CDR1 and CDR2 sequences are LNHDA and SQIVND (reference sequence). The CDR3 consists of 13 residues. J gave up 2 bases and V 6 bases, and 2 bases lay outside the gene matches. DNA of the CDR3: TGTGCCAGTAGAGGGACAGGGACCTACGAGCAGTACTTC. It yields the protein CASRGTGTYEQYF.

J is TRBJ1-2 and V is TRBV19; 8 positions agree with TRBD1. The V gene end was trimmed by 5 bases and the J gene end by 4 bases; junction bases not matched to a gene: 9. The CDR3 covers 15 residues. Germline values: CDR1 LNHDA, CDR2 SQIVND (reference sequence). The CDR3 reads CASSPRGQGGYGYTF. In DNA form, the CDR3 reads TGTGCCAGTAGTCCACGCGGACAGGGTGGCTATGGCTACACCTTC.

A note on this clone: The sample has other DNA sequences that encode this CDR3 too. The CDR3 DNA reads as TGTGCCAGCAGTTCCACTCTGGTACCCTATGGCTACACCTTC. Translating gives CASSSTLVPYGYTF. The gene calls are TRBV11-2 and TRBJ1-2; D is ambiguous. This CDR3 is 14 amino acids long. Deletions cut 6 bases from V and 4 bases from J, with 15 bases between. CDR1 is SGHAT and CDR2 is FQNNGV in the germline V gene.

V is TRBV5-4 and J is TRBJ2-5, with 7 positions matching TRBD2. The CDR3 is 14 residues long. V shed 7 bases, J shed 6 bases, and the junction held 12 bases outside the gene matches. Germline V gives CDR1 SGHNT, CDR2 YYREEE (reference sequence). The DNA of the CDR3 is TGTGCCAGCGGCTCCAGAGAGCGGGGCCAGACCCAGTACTTC. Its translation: CASGSRERGQTQYF.

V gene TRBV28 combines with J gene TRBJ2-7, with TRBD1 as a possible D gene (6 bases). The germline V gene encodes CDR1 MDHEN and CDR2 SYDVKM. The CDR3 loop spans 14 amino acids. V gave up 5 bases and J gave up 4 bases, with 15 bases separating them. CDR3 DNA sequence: TGTGCCAGCAGTGGGCCTTCCCAGGGGTACGAGCAGTACTTC. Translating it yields CASSGPSQGYEQYF. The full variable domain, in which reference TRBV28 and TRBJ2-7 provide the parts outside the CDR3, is DVKVTQSSRYLVKRTGEKVFLECVQDMDHENMFWYRQDPGLGLRLIYFSYDVKMKEKGDIPEGYSVSREKKERFSLILESASTNQTSMYLCASSGPSQGYEQYFGPGTRLTVT.

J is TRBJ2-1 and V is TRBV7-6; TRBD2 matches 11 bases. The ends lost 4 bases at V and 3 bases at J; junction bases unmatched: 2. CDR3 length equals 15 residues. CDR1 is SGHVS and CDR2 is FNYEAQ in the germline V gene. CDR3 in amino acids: CASSSGTSGYNEQFF. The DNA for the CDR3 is TGTGCCAGCAGCTCCGGGACTAGCGGCTACAATGAGCAGTTCTTC.

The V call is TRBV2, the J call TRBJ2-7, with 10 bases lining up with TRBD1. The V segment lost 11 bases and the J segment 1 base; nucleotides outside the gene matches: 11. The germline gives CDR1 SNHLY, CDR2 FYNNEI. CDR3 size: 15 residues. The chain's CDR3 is CAGRDLGQGSYEQYF. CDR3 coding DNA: TGTGCCGGACGAGACCTGGGACAGGGGTCCTACGAGCAGTACTTC.

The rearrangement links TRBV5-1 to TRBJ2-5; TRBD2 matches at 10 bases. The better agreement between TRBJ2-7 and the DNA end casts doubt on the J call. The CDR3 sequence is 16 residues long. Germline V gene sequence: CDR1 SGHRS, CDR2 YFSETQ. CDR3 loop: CASSRRLAGDRDEQYF. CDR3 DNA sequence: TGCGCCAGCAGCCGAAGGCTAGCGGGAGATCGCGACGAGCAGTACTTC.

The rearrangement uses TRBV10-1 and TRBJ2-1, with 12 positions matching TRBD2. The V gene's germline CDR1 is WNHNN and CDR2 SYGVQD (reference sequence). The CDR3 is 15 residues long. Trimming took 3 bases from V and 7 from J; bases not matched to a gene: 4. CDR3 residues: CASSEGLAGKNEQFF. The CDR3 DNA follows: TGCGCCAGCAGTGAAGGACTAGCGGGAAAGAATGAGCAGTTCTTC.

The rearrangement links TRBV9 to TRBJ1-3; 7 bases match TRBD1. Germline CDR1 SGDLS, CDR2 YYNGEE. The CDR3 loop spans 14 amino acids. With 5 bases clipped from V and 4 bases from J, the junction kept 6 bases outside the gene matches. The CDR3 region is CASSRPGQGNTIYF. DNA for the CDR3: TGTGCCAGCAGTCGGCCGGGACAGGGAAACACCATATATTTT. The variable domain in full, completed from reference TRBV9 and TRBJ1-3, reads DSGVTQTPKHLITATGQRVTLRCSPRSGDLSVYWYQQSLDQGLQFLIQYYNGEERAKGNILERFSAQQFPDLHSELNLSSLELGDSALYFCASSRPGQGNTIYFGEGSWLTVV.

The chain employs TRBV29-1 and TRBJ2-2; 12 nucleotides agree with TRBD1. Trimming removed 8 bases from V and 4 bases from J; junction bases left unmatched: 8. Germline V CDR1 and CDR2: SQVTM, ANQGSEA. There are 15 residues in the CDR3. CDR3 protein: CSIRPGQGATGELFF. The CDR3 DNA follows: TGCAGCATCCGCCCGGGACAGGGGGCCACCGGGGAGCTGTTTTTT.

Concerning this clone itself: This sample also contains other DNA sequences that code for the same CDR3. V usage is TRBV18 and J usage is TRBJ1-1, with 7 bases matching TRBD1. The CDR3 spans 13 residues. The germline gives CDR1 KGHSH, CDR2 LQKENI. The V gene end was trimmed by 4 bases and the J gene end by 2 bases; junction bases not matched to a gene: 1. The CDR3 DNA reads TGTGCCAGCTCACGACAGGGTAACACTGAAGCTTTCTTT. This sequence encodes CASSRQGNTEAFF.

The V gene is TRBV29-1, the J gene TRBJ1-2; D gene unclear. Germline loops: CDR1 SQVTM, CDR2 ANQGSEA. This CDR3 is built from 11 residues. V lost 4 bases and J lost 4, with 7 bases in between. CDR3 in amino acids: CSVARLYGYTF. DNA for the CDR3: TGCAGCGTTGCCAGGCTCTATGGCTACACCTTC.

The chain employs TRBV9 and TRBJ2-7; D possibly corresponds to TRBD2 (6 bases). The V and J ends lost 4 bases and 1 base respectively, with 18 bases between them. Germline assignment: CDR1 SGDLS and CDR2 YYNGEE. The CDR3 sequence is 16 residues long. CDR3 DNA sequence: TGTGCCAGCAGCCGAACCCGGGACTTCCCGTCCTACGAGCAGTACTTC. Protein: CASSRTRDFPSYEQYF. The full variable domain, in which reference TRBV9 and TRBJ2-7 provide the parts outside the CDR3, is DSGVTQTPKHLITATGQRVTLRCSPRSGDLSVYWYQQSLDQGLQFLIQYYNGEERAKGNILERFSAQQFPDLHSELNLSSLELGDSALYFCASSRTRDFPSYEQYFGPGTRLTVT.

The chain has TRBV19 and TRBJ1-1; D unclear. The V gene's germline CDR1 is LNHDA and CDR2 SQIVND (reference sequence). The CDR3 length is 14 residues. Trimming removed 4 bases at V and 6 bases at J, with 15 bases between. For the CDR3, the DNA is TGTGCCAGTAGTAGAGCAAACCTCCACCCTGAAGCTTTCTTT. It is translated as CASSRANLHPEAFF.

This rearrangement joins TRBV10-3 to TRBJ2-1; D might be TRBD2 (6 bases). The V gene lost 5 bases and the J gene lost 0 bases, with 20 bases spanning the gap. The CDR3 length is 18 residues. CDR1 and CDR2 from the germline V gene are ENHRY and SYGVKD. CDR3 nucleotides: TGTGCCATCAGTAGTTTTATGGTTCTCGGGAGCTCCTACAATGAGCAGTTCTTC. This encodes CAISSFMVLGSSYNEQFF.

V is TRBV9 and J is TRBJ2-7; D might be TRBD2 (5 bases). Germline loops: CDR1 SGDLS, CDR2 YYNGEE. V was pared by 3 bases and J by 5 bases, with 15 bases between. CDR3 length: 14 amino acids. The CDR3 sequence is CASSGGLSVHEQYF. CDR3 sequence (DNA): TGTGCCAGCAGCGGCGGGCTGTCAGTCCACGAGCAGTACTTC. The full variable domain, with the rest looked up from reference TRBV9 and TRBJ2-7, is DSGVTQTPKHLITATGQRVTLRCSPRSGDLSVYWYQQSLDQGLQFLIQYYNGEERAKGNILERFSAQQFPDLHSELNLSSLELGDSALYFCASSGGLSVHEQYFGPGTRLTVT.